The 18 T cell receptor beta chains below were found in one sample sequenced in a study of shared clonotypes between healthy human individuals. Profiling relied on immunoSEQ multiplex PCR, and the TCRdb table lists in-frame clones only, not all of them. The table has about 1,900,000 clones, about 95% seen once; the top ten hold under 1.5%. CD45RO negativity and positive selection for CCR7 defined naive CD8 cells, a population that excluded terminally differentiated effector memory CD45RA+ cells. Sequences were obtained from naive CD8+ T cells sorted from blood. These receptors all stem from a man between 18 and 35 years old in good health.

V is TRBV7-9 and J is TRBJ2-5; 10 positions agree with TRBD1. J was trimmed by 5 bases and V by 5 bases; bases with no gene match: 8. Germline V gives CDR1 SEHNR, CDR2 FQNEAQ (reference sequence). This CDR3 has 15 residues. The CDR3 sequence: CASSPGTGELETQYF. The CDR3 DNA follows: TGTGCCAGCAGCCCAGGGACAGGGGAGCTGGAGACCCAGTACTTC.

The sample holds one count of this clone. The V gene is TRBV7-8, the J gene TRBJ2-3; unclear D gene. Germline V gene sequence: CDR1 SGHVS, CDR2 FQNEAQ. The CDR3 has 13 amino acids. V was trimmed by 3 bases and J by 4 bases, leaving 8 bases between them. The CDR3 loop is CASSLASSDTQYF. The CDR3, as DNA: TGTGCCAGCAGCTTGGCTTCCTCAGATACGCAGTATTTT. The variable domain in full, completed from reference TRBV7-8 and TRBJ2-3, reads GAGVSQSPRYKVAKRGQDVALRCDPISGHVSLFWYQQALGQGPEFLTYFQNEAQLDKSGLPSDRFFAERPEGSVSTLKIQRTQQEDSAVYLCASSLASSDTQYFGPGTRLTVL.

The rearrangement joins TRBV28 to TRBJ2-3, with D possibly matching TRBD1 (5 bases). Trimming pared 3 bases from V and 1 base from J, leaving 8 bases between. The germline V gene encodes CDR1 MDHEN and CDR2 SYDVKM. The CDR3 has 14 amino acids. CDR3 loop: CASSFRVGTDTQYF. The CDR3 DNA follows: TGTGCCAGCAGTTTCAGGGTCGGCACAGATACGCAGTATTTT.

The V and J genes are TRBV11-2 and TRBJ2-7; maybe TRBD1 (6 bases). Germline CDR1 is SGHAT and CDR2 is FQNNGV. This CDR3 is 15 amino acids long. The germline V and J ends were trimmed by 5 bases and 4 bases, with 18 bases remaining between them. The CDR3 spells CASSPTGLLGYEQYF. The DNA of the CDR3 is TGTGCCAGCAGCCCGACAGGCCTTCTTGGTTACGAGCAGTACTTC. The full variable domain, completed using reference TRBV11-2 and TRBJ2-7, is EAGVAQSPRYKIIEKRQSVAFWCNPISGHATLYWYQQILGQGPKLLIQFQNNGVVDDSQLPKDRFSAERLKGVDSTLKIQPAKLEDSAVYLCASSPTGLLGYEQYFGPGTRLTVT.

The chain employs TRBV28 and TRBJ2-7; TRBD1 matches 8 bases. The CDR3 length is 15 residues. V lost 6 bases to trimming and J lost 3 bases; unmatched junction nucleotides: 10. Germline V gene lookup returns CDR1 MDHEN and CDR2 SYDVKM. CDR3 coding DNA: TGTGCCAGCAGCCGCCCGGGACAGGAGTACTACGAGCAGTACTTC. Translated, it gives CASSRPGQEYYEQYF.

V gene TRBV13 combines with J gene TRBJ2-2; 9 nucleotides line up with TRBD2. The CDR3 contains 16 residues. The V gene's germline CDR1 is PRHDT and CDR2 FYEKMQ (reference sequence). The J segment lost 1 base and the V segment lost 4 bases, leaving 4 bases of the junction unmatched. The DNA for the CDR3 is TGTGCCAGCAGCTCCTTAGCGGGGGTGAACACCGGGGAGCTGTTTTTT. Translation gives CASSSLAGVNTGELFF.

The J gene is TRBJ2-5, the V gene TRBV27; 8 bases agree with TRBD2. The CDR3 is 16 residues long. V lost 6 bases to trimming and J lost 4 bases; unmatched junction nucleotides: 13. The germline V gene has CDR1 MNHEY and CDR2 SMNVEV (reference sequence). The CDR3 DNA reads as TGTGCCAGCAGGGGACTAGTCTCTGGGCCACGAGAGACCCAGTACTTC. Its protein is CASRGLVSGPRETQYF.

Comments on this clone: Other DNA sequences within the sample encode an identical CDR3. The J gene is TRBJ1-1, the V gene TRBV30, with 9 nucleotides matching TRBD1. Germline CDR1 and CDR2: GTSNPN and SVGIG (reference sequence). The CDR3 is 12 residues long. Losses at the gene ends were 7 bases for V and 1 base for J; bases not matched to a gene: 1. CDR3 bases: TGTGCCTCGGACAGGGGGAACACTGAAGCTTTCTTT. Its translation: CASDRGNTEAFF.

The DNA for the CDR3 is TGCGCCAGCAGCTTGGCACAAGGACAGGTAGGATACGAGCAGTACTTC. This sequence encodes CASSLAQGQVGYEQYF. The V gene is TRBV5-1, the J gene TRBJ2-7, with TRBD1 identical over 7 bases. J lost 4 bases, V lost 0 bases, and 10 bases had no gene match. The length of the CDR3 is 16 residues. The germline V gene has CDR1 SGHRS and CDR2 YFSETQ.

For this clone: Within the sample, other DNA sequences also encode this same CDR3. The chain recombines TRBV28 with TRBJ2-7; the D is unclear. V was shortened by 5 bases and J by 0 bases, with 8 bases between the two germline ends. This CDR3 is 13 amino acids long. Looked up from germline, CDR1 is MDHEN and CDR2 is SYDVKM. The CDR3 spells CASSPRVSYEQYF. The CDR3 DNA sequence: TGTGCCAGCAGTCCAAGAGTCTCCTACGAGCAGTACTTC.

This sequence joins TRBV2 and TRBJ2-1, with D possibly being TRBD1 or TRBD2 (6 bases each). V lost 4 bases to trimming and J lost 2 bases, with 12 bases between them. This CDR3 contains 15 residues. Germline CDR1 is SNHLY and CDR2 is FYNNEI. The CDR3 DNA follows: TGTGCCAGCAGTGCGGGGCGGGACACCTACAATGAGCAGTTCTTC. This sequence encodes CASSAGRDTYNEQFF.

The chain employs TRBV27 and TRBJ1-1, with TRBD1 matching 7 bases. Germline loops: CDR1 MNHEY, CDR2 SMNVEV (reference sequence). This CDR3 is 16 amino acids long. Germline trimming cut 0 bases from V and 6 bases from J; bases unmatched to any gene: 10. The CDR3: CASSLSLRNRGSEAFF. The CDR3 DNA reads as TGTGCCAGCAGTTTATCTCTCCGAAACAGGGGTTCTGAAGCTTTCTTT.

The V call is TRBV4-3, the J call TRBJ2-2; D perhaps matches TRBD2 (6 bases). Germline V gene data show CDR1 as LGHNA and CDR2 as YSLEER. This CDR3 region has 17 residues. V was shortened by 2 bases and J by 5 bases, with 18 bases between the two germline ends. In nucleotides, the CDR3 is TGCGCCAGCAGCCAACAAACCACGGGAGTTTATACCGGGGAGCTGTTTTTT. Residues: CASSQQTTGVYTGELFF.

This chain connects TRBV7-2 to TRBJ2-7; 9 bases map to TRBD2. This CDR3 has 16 residues. CDR1 and CDR2 (germline): SGHTA, FQGNSA. With V trimmed by 5 bases and J by 3 bases, 11 bases remained unmatched. As DNA, the CDR3 is TGTGCCAGCAGCCCCCAAGTCGCGGGGGGGATCTACGAGCAGTACTTC. This translates into CASSPQVAGGIYEQYF.

In the case of this clone: Other DNA sequences within the sample encode an identical CDR3. The rearrangement uses TRBV9 and TRBJ2-1; D is unresolved. The CDR3 is 14 residues long. Trimming took 3 bases from V and 1 from J, leaving 8 bases between them. CDR1 is SGDLS and CDR2 is YYNGEE in the germline V gene. The chain's CDR3 is CASSAPGSYNEQFF. The CDR3 coding sequence is TGTGCCAGCAGCGCCCCCGGGTCCTACAATGAGCAGTTCTTC.

The genes are TRBV4-3 and TRBJ1-4; the D is unclear. CDR1 and CDR2 from the germline V gene are LGHNA and YSLEER. This CDR3 comprises 16 residues. V was trimmed by 0 bases and J by 8 bases, leaving 16 bases between them. The CDR3 reads CASSQDRAGGQEKLFF. CDR3 coding DNA: TGCGCCAGCAGCCAAGATCGAGCGGGCGGCCAGGAAAAACTGTTTTTT.

About this clone itself: Different DNA sequences within this sample yield the same CDR3. The rearrangement joins TRBV7-9 to TRBJ2-7, with D possibly TRBD1 on 5 matching bases. The CDR3 covers 13 residues. Trimming stripped 4 bases from V and 2 bases from J, with 9 bases between. Per the germline V gene, CDR1 is SEHNR and CDR2 is FQNEAQ (reference sequence). For the CDR3, the DNA is TGTGCCAGCAGCTCAGGGCCTACCTACGAGCAGTACTTC. Translation: CASSSGPTYEQYF.

This clone was counted a single time. This sequence joins TRBV25-1 and TRBJ2-2; D ambiguous. The CDR3 loop spans 13 amino acids. Germline V gene sequence: CDR1 MGHDK, CDR2 SYGVNS. The V and J ends lost 1 base and 6 bases respectively, with 6 bases between them. The DNA of the CDR3 is TGTGCCAGCAGTGAATGGTCGGCCGGGGAGCTGTTTTTT. Its translation: CASSEWSAGELFF.